This T cell receptor (beta chain) was sequenced during a study of shared clonotypes between healthy human individuals (TCRdb year 2020). With respect to the entire study: A few men and a couple of women, aged 18 to 49 years, made up the cohort. To estimate repertoire size and how much clonotypes are shared between individuals, the study performed deep sequencing of blood TCR repertoires from roughly five healthy adults. Different laboratories and diverse techniques were used to prepare libraries and sequence TCR repertoires, to increase sequencing depth and limit assay-specific biases. Leukapheresis yielded between about 0.85 and 10 billion PBMCs per donor.

Study-wide findings and limitations: Sampling was restricted to blood, and TCR repertoires in tissue are likely to differ from TCR repertoires in blood. Because the study included a small number of donors, the genetic and exposure-history diversity represented was limited. Pairwise subsampling led to the expectation that sequencing depth would affect the degree of clonotype sharing among donors.

This clone was found once. Its antigen is still unknown. The input lacks base qualities; no much larger clone sits a single base away. Trimming removed 0 bases from V and 5 bases from J; the gene matches leave 3 bases unexplained. The cysteine opens and the phenylalanine closes a CDR3 of 15 amino acids. Only the CDR3 portion is preserved as DNA: 45 bases, with reading frame beginning at the first base. CDR1 SGHNT and CDR2 YYREEE are derived from the germline V gene (reference sequence). The donors were healthy, HIV-negative adults with no recently reported acute infections or vaccinations. Every donor was a Caucasian adult living in Nashville, Tennessee, USA. For unsorted samples, some 90 million PBMCs were counted and genomic DNA was extracted with the QIAamp DNA Blood Mini kit. Blood was obtained by leukapheresis, after which PBMCs were separated by Ficoll-Histopaque density gradient centrifugation and cryopreserved in liquid nitrogen vapor phase.

TCR CDR3 regions were amplified from genomic DNA by multiplex PCR using the deep immunoSEQ assay. Extracted genomic DNA from each cell subset was distributed evenly across all wells of several immunoSEQ 96-well plates, and each plate was treated as a replicate. For unsorted PBMC, each replicate PCR was loaded with roughly 270 ng genomic DNA, equivalent to 30,000 or so T cell genomes. Genomic DNA from unsorted PBMC was sequenced over ten immunoSEQ deep assay plates. The purified libraries were quantified using a Qubit 3.0 fluorometer, sized with a Bioanalyzer 2100, and then quantified again using the KAPA Library Quantification kit. A separate single-read 150-cycle Illumina NextSeq 550 flow cell was used to sequence each immunoSEQ 96-well plate. The paper's data handling went like this. Because the immunoSEQ output held only junctional sequences and lacked quality scores, the filtering could not match the filtering applied to full-length reads. Sequences were annotated with PyIR, a Python wrapper for IgBLAST v1.9, using IMGT germline references to assign V/J genes and CDR3. Reads were filtered out if the reads had weak V/J assignments (E-value above 1e-6), no CDR3, stop codons, out-of-frame junctions, or ambiguous translated residues. V3J clonotypes were defined by identical inferred V gene, J gene, and CDR3 amino acid sequence. The percentage overlap between two repertoires was calculated by dividing the number of shared unique clonotypes by the size of the smaller repertoire. Richness of each repertoire was evaluated using RTK rarefaction, the Chao1 estimator, and Recon v2.1 estimates of unobserved clonotypes. The clones in this table, taken by TCRdb from immuneACCESS, are in-frame only. Not every clone is retained; where verified, under half of the shortfall comes from an unresolved V gene, and the cause of the rest is unknown. That table gives V, J and clone size, and the DNA gave D and trimming. The sample table records a few hundred thousand clones; more than 70% of these occur just once. The leading ten clones occupy 12% of the sample.

The chain is made from TRBV5-4 and TRBJ2-5, and 11 bases in between align with TRBD2. The receptor comes from a middle-aged woman in good health. Some clones in this sample may be carry-over from other donors' samples. The specimen was PBMCs. This receptor carries the CDR3 CASSLDPSGRETQYF. The base sequence is TGTGCCAGCAGCTTGGATCCTAGCGGGAGGGAGACCCAGTACTTC.